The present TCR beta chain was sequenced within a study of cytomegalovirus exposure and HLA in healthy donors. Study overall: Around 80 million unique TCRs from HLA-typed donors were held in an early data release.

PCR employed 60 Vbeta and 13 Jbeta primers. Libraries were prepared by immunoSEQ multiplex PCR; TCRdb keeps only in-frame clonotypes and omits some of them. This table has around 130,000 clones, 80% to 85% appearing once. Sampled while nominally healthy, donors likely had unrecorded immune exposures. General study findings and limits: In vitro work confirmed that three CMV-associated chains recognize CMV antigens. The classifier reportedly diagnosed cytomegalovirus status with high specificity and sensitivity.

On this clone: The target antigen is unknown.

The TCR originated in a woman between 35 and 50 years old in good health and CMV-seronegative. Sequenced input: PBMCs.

The CDR3, as DNA: TGCGCCAGCAGCCAAGATCATATTAGCGGGGGGCCAGATTCTAGCACAGATACGCAGTATTTT. Protein sequence: CASSQDHISGGPDSSTDTQYF. The rearrangement links TRBV4-1 to TRBJ2-3; TRBD2 aligns across 10 bases. Looked up from germline, CDR1 is MGHRA and CDR2 is YSYEKL. After removal of 0 bases from V and 0 bases from J, the junction contained 15 bases not matched to a gene. The CDR3 spans 21 residues.